This entry features one T cell receptor beta chain sequence. The target antigen is unknown. TCRdb's table, derived via immunoSEQ multiplex PCR, lists solely in-frame clones and lacks some. The sample holds about 89,000 clones, roughly 90% seen once. The data were obtained in a study of OX40 agonist ivuxolimab in advanced cancers. For the study at large: Patients were given ivuxolimab, an antibody that agonizes OX40 (CD134). Ivuxolimab was delivered to patients intravenously every 2 weeks at doses spanning 0.01 to 10 mg/kg. Of the patients, three showed partial responses, one with hepatocellular carcinoma and two with cutaneous melanoma. Study-wide findings and caveats: The study found among the lowest clonal expansion in partial responders at 0.1-3.0 mg/kg.

The germline V gene has CDR1 SGHAT and CDR2 FQNNGV. This CDR3 region has 15 residues. Unmatched junction bases numbered 9, after V lost 5 bases and J lost 8 bases. The gene calls are TRBV11-2 and TRBJ2-1; TRBD1 agrees at 10 bases. The source was CD4+ or CD8+ T cells sorted from blood, collected in a trial of the OX40 agonist ivuxolimab. This clonotype originated in an adult with an advanced solid tumor such as melanoma, head and neck, liver or kidney cancer. The CDR3 reads CASSADRGKLDEQFF. In DNA form, the CDR3 reads TGTGCCAGCAGCGCGGACAGGGGGAAACTCGATGAGCAGTTCTTC.